What follows are 7 T cell receptor beta chains derived from one specimen sequenced in a study of T cells in Graves' hyperthyroidism and ophthalmopathy. Regions amplified from RNA transcripts were the TCR beta CDR3 regions. HTBI primers were employed in a first-round RT-PCR of the TCR CDR3. In TCRdb, the multiplex PCR reads were re-called with MiXCR into one record per CDR3 protein. The table lists roughly 500,000 distinct CDR3 sequences, over 45% of them singletons. The source material was peripheral blood or thyroid tissue (not recorded which). The receptors stem from an adult woman with Graves' disease, either hyperthyroidism or ophthalmopathy (not recorded which).

This chain links TRBV4-3 with TRBJ1-2; D is ambiguous. Per the germline V gene, CDR1 is LGHNA and CDR2 is YSLEER. The CDR3 runs 14 residues. V was trimmed by 1 base and J by 8 bases, leaving 14 bases between them. The DNA of the CDR3 is TGCGCCAGCAGCCAAGTGGAGGGAATTGGAGGCTACACCTTC. This encodes CASSQVEGIGGYTF.

This clonotype has ten or more counts. CDR3 amino acids: CASSKRLAGGELFF. The CDR3 DNA reads as TGTGCCAGCAGCAAACGACTAGCGGGAGGGGAGCTGTTTTTT. The chain has TRBV12-3 or TRBV12-4 and TRBJ2-2, with 11 nucleotides matching TRBD2. Trimming cost V 6 bases and J 8 bases; bases outside gene matches: 5. CDR3 length: 14 amino acids.

The sample holds a few counts of this clonotype. This chain links TRBV7-9 with TRBJ2-3, with a possible D match to TRBD1 (6 bases). Germline CDR1 is SEHNR and CDR2 is FQNEAQ (reference sequence). There are 15 residues in the CDR3. V lost 4 bases, J lost 2 bases, and 13 bases lay in between. The DNA for the CDR3 is TGTGCCAGCAGCTCCGCGACAGGACACACAGATACGCAGTATTTT. Translated, it gives CASSSATGHTDTQYF.

J is TRBJ1-2 and V is TRBV19; D gene ambiguous. The CDR3 has 11 amino acids. Germline loops: CDR1 LNHDA, CDR2 SQIVND (reference sequence). V was shortened by 7 bases and J by 3 bases, with 6 bases between the two germline ends. CDR3 DNA sequence: TGTGCCAGTACTCGTCACTATGGCTACACCTTC. Translating it yields CASTRHYGYTF.

This chain uses TRBV7-9 with TRBJ2-5; 7 bases line up with TRBD2. With V trimmed by 5 bases and J by 4 bases, 10 bases remained unmatched. The germline V gene has CDR1 SEHNR and CDR2 FQNEAQ (reference sequence). The CDR3 totals 15 residues. The CDR3 sequence is CASSNREAGSETQYF. The CDR3 DNA follows: TGTGCCAGCAGCAACCGGGAGGCGGGGTCAGAGACCCAGTACTTC.

Regarding this clonotype: This clone may be a read error of a much larger clone one base away. V and J are TRBV20-1 and TRBJ2-7; 7 nucleotides match TRBD2. V dropped 3 bases and J dropped 7; count of bases not matched to a gene: 12. Germline V gene lookup returns CDR1 DFQATT and CDR2 SNEGSKA (reference sequence). The length of the CDR3 is 14 residues. CDR3 nucleotides: TGCAGTGCTAGCGATAGCGGGCACCCTGGGGAGCAGTACTTC. The encoded protein is CSASDSGHPGEQYF.

A single count supports this clonotype. The CDR3 here is CASSPRQDVAPLHF. CDR3 bases: TGTGCCAGCAGCCCTCGACAGGACGTAGCACCCCTCCACTTT. The gene calls are TRBV11-2 and TRBJ1-6; D is possibly TRBD1 (6 bases). CDR1 and CDR2 (germline): SGHAT, FQNNGV. Trimming shortened V by 5 bases and J by 11 bases, and 16 bases separated the two germline ends. This CDR3 is 14 amino acids long.